These 10 T cell receptor beta chains originate from one sample sequenced in a study of blood T cell repertoires in COVID-19. The repertoire was sequenced with immunoSEQ multiplex PCR; TCRdb's copy has only in-frame clones and lacks some. The sample lists tens of thousands of clones, 85% seen once, with around 17% in the top ten. The sequenced sample was peripheral blood. The source is a woman aged 60-75 years with active COVID-19.

The gene calls are TRBV13 and TRBJ2-5; 7 positions agree with TRBD2. From germline, CDR1 is PRHDT and CDR2 FYEKMQ (reference sequence). CDR3 length equals 15 residues. V lost 3 bases to trimming and J lost 0 bases; unmatched junction nucleotides: 4. The CDR3 coding sequence is TGTGCCAGCAGCTTGACTAGCCTGTACCAAGAGACCCAGTACTTC. It is translated as CASSLTSLYQETQYF.

V gene TRBV24-1 combines with J gene TRBJ2-3, with 9 bases fitting TRBD1. Germline-derived CDR1 and CDR2 are KGHDR and SFDVKD. Losses at the gene ends were 4 bases for V and 4 bases for J; bases not matched to a gene: 2. This CDR3 is 14 amino acids long. The CDR3 sequence: CATSETGGADTQYF. The CDR3 nucleotides are TGTGCCACCAGTGAGACAGGGGGGGCAGATACGCAGTATTTT.

This rearrangement joins TRBV6-5 to TRBJ2-3; weak D call: TRBD2 (5 bases). This CDR3 has 13 residues. Germline CDR1 MNHEY, CDR2 SVGAGI. V gave up 6 bases and J gave up 4 bases, with 11 bases separating them. The DNA for the CDR3 is TGTGCCAGCAGGAGGGAGTTGCCAGATACGCAGTATTTT. Translated: CASRRELPDTQYF.

The J gene is TRBJ2-1, the V gene TRBV28; 7 bases map to TRBD2. The V and J ends lost 5 bases and 4 bases, in that order; junction bases with no gene match: 8. Germline V gives CDR1 MDHEN, CDR2 SYDVKM. The CDR3 covers 15 residues. The CDR3 DNA reads TGTGCCAGCAGTGGGCCGTCTAGCGGATACAATGAGCAGTTCTTC. This translates into CASSGPSSGYNEQFF.

The V gene is TRBV27, the J gene TRBJ2-7; D perhaps matches TRBD2 (5 bases). Germline loops: CDR1 MNHEY, CDR2 SMNVEV (reference sequence). Trimming removed 7 bases at V and 5 bases at J, with 18 bases between. The CDR3 runs to 14 residues. The CDR3 coding sequence is TGTGCCAGCACAACGGTTGGCGGAGGCGACGAGCAGTACTTC. Translating it yields CASTTVGGGDEQYF.

This chain links TRBV5-3 with TRBJ1-5, with TRBD1 matching 7 bases. TRBV5-3 is an ORF, and what it does is uncertain. The CDR3 is 14 amino acids. The V segment lost 4 bases and the J segment 5 bases; nucleotides outside the gene matches: 6. The CDR3 reads CARSPGQADQPQHF. The CDR3 DNA sequence: TGTGCCAGAAGCCCAGGACAGGCGGATCAGCCCCAGCATTTT.

This chain uses TRBV5-4 with TRBJ1-2, with TRBD1 as a possible D gene (5 bases). Germline CDR1 SGHNT, CDR2 YYREEE (reference sequence). Trimming removed 0 bases at V and 6 bases at J, with 18 bases between. The CDR3 is 16 amino acids. For the CDR3, the DNA is TGTGCCAGCAGCTTGGAATGGTCCAGGGAAGGCCATGGCTACACCTTC. Translating it yields CASSLEWSREGHGYTF.

The chain recombines TRBV5-4 with TRBJ2-3, with 8 bases aligning to TRBD1. Trimming took 4 bases from V and 2 from J; bases not matched to a gene: 15. There are 18 residues in the CDR3. Germline V gene lookup returns CDR1 SGHNT and CDR2 YYREEE (reference sequence). This chain's CDR3 is CASSAPTQGERVTDTQYF. The CDR3 nucleotides are TGTGCCAGCAGCGCCCCCACACAGGGGGAGCGGGTCACAGATACGCAGTATTTT.

This rearrangement joins TRBV24-1 to TRBJ1-3; weak D call: TRBD1 (5 bases). Trimming removed 9 bases at V and 7 bases at J, with 27 bases between. This CDR3 has 17 amino acids. The germline V gene has CDR1 KGHDR and CDR2 SFDVKD. CDR3 in amino acids: CATLSLMGVGGWNTIYF. DNA for the CDR3: TGTGCCACCCTCTCCTTGATGGGGGTAGGAGGGTGGAACACCATATATTTT.

The gene calls are TRBV9 and TRBJ2-3, with 11 positions matching TRBD2. This CDR3 is 15 amino acids long. The ends lost 3 bases at V and 4 bases at J; junction bases unmatched: 4. Germline V gene data show CDR1 as SGDLS and CDR2 as YYNGEE. The CDR3 here is CASSALAGGPDTQYF. CDR3 sequence (DNA): TGTGCCAGCAGCGCTTTAGCGGGAGGGCCAGATACGCAGTATTTT.